This T cell receptor beta chain was obtained from a study of cytomegalovirus exposure and HLA in healthy donors. Study as a whole: Of the donors genotyped, approximately 400 in all, 65% to 90% fell in the Caucasian-associated ancestry cluster. Study observations and caveats: Sequencing likely generated an artifact that appeared as a cluster of highly shared sequence variants. Segments of the TCR beta V type were, in most cases, productive about 90% or about 30% of the time in an earlier analysis.

Healthy people donating bone marrow made up the donors. As concerns this clone: Its target is not known.

The ends were cut back, 6 bases at V and 2 bases at J, with 13 bases in the middle. CDR1 MDHEN and CDR2 SYDVKM come from the germline V gene. The length of the CDR3 is 14 residues. With 60 Vbeta and 13 Jbeta primers, the PCR was carried out. Repertoires were generated with immunoSEQ multiplex PCR, while TCRdb's copy carries only in-frame clones and drops some. This table has around 150,000 clones, 71% appearing once. This clonotype was obtained from a woman aged 25 to 39 in good health and CMV-seronegative. The J gene is TRBJ1-1, the V gene TRBV28, with a weak D call TRBD1 (5 bases). The sample comprised PBMCs. Here the CDR3 reads CASSTLGQNTEAFF. CDR3 coding DNA: TGTGCCAGCAGCACCCTCGGACAAAACACTGAAGCTTTCTTT. Using reference TRBV28 and TRBJ1-1 for the parts outside the CDR3, the full variable domain is DVKVTQSSRYLVKRTGEKVFLECVQDMDHENMFWYRQDPGLGLRLIYFSYDVKMKEKGDIPEGYSVSREKKERFSLILESASTNQTSMYLCASSTLGQNTEAFFGQGTRLTVV.